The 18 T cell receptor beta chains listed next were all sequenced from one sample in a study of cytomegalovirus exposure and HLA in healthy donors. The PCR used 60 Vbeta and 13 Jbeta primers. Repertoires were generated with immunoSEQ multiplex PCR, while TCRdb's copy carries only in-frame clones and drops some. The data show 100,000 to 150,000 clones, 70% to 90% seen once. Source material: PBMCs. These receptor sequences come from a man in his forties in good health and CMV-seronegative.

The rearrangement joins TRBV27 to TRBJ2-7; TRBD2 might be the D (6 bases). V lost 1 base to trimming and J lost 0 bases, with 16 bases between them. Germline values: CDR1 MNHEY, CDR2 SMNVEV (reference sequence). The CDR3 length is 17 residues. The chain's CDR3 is CASSLYAIRDFSYEQYF. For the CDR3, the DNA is TGTGCCAGCAGTTTATATGCGATCCGGGACTTCTCCTACGAGCAGTACTTC.

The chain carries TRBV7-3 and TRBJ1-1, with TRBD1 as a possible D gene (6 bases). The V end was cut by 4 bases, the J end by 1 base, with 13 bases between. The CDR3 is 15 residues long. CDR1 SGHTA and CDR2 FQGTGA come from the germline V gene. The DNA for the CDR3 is TGTGCCAGCAGCTCGTACGGGACACCGAACACTGAAGCTTTCTTT. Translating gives CASSSYGTPNTEAFF.

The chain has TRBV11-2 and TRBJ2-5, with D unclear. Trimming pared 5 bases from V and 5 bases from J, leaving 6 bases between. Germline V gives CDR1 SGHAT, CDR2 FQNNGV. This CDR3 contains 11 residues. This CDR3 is CASSPGETQYF. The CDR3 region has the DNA TGTGCCAGCAGCCCCGGGGAGACCCAGTACTTC.

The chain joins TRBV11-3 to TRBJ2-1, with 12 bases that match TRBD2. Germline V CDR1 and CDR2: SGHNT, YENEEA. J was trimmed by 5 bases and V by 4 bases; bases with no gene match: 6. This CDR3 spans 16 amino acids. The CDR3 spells CASSSRLAGEHNEQFF. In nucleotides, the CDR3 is TGTGCCAGCAGCTCAAGACTAGCGGGAGAGCACAATGAGCAGTTCTTC.

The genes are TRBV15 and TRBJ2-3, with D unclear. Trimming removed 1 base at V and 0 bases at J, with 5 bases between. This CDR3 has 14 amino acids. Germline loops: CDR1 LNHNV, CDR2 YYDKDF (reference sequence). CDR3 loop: CATSRGGSTDTQYF. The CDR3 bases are TGTGCCACCAGCAGAGGAGGCAGCACAGATACGCAGTATTTT.

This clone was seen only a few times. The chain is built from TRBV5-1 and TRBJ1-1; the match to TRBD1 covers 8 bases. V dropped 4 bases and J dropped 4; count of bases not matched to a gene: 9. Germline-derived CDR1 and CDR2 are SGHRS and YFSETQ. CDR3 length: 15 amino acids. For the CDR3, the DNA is TGCGCCAGCAGCGAGGTCAGGGGGCCGGGCACTGAAGCTTTCTTT. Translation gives CASSEVRGPGTEAFF.

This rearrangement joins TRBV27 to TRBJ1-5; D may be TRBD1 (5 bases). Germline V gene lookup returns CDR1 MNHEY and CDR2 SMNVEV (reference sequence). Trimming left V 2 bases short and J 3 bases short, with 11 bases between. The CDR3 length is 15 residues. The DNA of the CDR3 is TGTGCCAGCAGTTTAGGGGCCACGCTCAATCAGCCCCAGCATTTT. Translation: CASSLGATLNQPQHF.

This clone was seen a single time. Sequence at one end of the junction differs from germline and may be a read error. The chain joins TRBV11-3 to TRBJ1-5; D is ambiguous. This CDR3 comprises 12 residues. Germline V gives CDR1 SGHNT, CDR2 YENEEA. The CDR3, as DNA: TGTGCCAGCACCCGCGCTAGGTCAGCCCCAGCATTT. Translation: CASTRARSAPAF.

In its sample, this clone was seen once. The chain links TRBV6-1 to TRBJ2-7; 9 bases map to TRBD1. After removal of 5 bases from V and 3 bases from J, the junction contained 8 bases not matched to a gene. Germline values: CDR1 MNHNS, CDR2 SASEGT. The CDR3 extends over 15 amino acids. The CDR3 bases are TGTGCCAGCAGTCCCACCGGGACAGGGTTCTACGAGCAGTACTTC. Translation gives CASSPTGTGFYEQYF.

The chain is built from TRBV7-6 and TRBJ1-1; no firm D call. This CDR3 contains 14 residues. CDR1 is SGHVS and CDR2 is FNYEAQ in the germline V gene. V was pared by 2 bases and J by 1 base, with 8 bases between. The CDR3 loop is CASSLIGENTEAFF. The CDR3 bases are TGTGCCAGCAGCTTAATCGGAGAGAACACTGAAGCTTTCTTT.

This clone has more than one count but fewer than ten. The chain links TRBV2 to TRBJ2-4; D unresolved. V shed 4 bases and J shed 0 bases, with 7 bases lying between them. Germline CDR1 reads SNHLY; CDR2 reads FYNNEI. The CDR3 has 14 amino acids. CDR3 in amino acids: CASSAFLAKNIQYF. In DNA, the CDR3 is TGTGCCAGCAGTGCTTTTTTAGCCAAAAACATTCAGTACTTC.

DNA of the CDR3: TGTGCCAGCAGCTTAGACGGGGGGGCAGGCACAGATACGCAGTATTTT. It translates to CASSLDGGAGTDTQYF. The chain has TRBV7-2 and TRBJ2-3; 8 bases line up with TRBD2. The CDR3 is 16 amino acids. Per germline, CDR1 SGHTA and CDR2 FQGNSA. After removal of 1 base from V and 1 base from J, the junction contained 4 bases not matched to a gene.

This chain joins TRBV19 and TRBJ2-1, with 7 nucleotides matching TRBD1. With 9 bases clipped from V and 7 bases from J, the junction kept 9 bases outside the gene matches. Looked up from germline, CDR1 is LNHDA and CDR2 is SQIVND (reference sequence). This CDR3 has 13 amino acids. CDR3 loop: CASAVTGSNEQFF. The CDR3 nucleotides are TGTGCCAGCGCGGTGACAGGGTCTAATGAGCAGTTCTTC.

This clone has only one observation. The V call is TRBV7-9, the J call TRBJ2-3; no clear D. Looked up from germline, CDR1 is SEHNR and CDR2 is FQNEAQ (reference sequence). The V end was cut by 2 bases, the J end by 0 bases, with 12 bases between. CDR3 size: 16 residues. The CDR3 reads CASSLQVRTSTDTQYF. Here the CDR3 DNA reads TGTGCCAGCAGCTTACAAGTGCGAACTAGCACAGATACGCAGTATTTT.

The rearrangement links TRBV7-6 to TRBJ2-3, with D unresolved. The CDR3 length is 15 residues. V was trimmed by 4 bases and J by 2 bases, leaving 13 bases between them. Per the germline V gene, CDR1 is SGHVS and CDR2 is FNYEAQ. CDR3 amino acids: CASSSGVANTDTQYF. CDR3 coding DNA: TGTGCCAGCAGCTCGGGTGTGGCGAACACAGATACGCAGTATTTT.

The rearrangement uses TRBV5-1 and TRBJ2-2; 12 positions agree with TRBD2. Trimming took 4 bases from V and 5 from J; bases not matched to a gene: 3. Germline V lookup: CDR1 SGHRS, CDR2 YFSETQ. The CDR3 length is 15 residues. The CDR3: CASSRGTSGTGELFF. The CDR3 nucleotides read TGCGCCAGCAGCCGTGGGACTAGCGGGACCGGGGAGCTGTTTTTT. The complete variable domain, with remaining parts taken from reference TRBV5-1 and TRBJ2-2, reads KAGVTQTPRYLIKTRGQQVTLSCSPISGHRSVSWYQQTPGQGLQFLFEYFSETQRNKGNFPGRFSGRQFSNSRSEMNVSTLELGDSALYLCASSRGTSGTGELFFGEGSRLTVL.

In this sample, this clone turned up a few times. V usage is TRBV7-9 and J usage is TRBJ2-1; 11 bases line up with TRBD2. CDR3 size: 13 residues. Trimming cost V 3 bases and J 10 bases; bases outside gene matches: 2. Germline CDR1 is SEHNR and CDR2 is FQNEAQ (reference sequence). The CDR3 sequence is CASSFGTSGEQFF. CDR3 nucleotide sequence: TGTGCCAGCAGCTTCGGGACTAGCGGAGAGCAGTTCTTC.

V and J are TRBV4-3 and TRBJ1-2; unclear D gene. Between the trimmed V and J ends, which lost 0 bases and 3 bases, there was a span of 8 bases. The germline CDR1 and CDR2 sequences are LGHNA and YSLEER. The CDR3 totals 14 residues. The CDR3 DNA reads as TGCGCCAGCAGCCAAGATCGAACAGACTATGGCTACACCTTC. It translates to CASSQDRTDYGYTF.